This passage covers 18 T cell receptor beta chains from one sample sequenced in a study of cytomegalovirus exposure and HLA in healthy donors. Use of 60 Vbeta and 13 Jbeta primers characterized the PCR. Profiling relied on immunoSEQ multiplex PCR, and the TCRdb table lists in-frame clones only, not all of them. The sample records 150,000 to 200,000 clones, around four fifths being singletons. The specimen sequenced was PBMCs. Receptors originate from a man aged 50-60 years in good health and CMV-seronegative.

V is TRBV5-1 and J is TRBJ2-5; the D call may be TRBD1 or TRBD2 (5 bases each). The DNA end lines up better with TRBJ2-7; the J call may be wrong. Germline lookup yields CDR1 SGHRS and CDR2 YFSETQ. The CDR3 contains 14 residues. The CDR3, as DNA: TGCGCCAGCAGCTTGAGGATGGGGGCCTACGAGCAGTACTTC. Amino acid sequence: CASSLRMGAYEQYF.

The rearrangement joins TRBV7-9 to TRBJ1-2; TRBD1 agrees at 8 bases. Looked up from germline, CDR1 is SEHNR and CDR2 is FQNEAQ (reference sequence). CDR3 length equals 12 residues. V was pared by 3 bases and J by 7 bases, with 1 base of the junction left unmatched. DNA for the CDR3: TGTGCCAGCAGCTTCGACAGGGGTGGCTACACCTTC. Its protein is CASSFDRGGYTF.

This chain links TRBV4-3 with TRBJ1-5, with D perhaps TRBD1 (6 bases). Germline CDR1 LGHNA, CDR2 YSLEER. V dropped 0 bases and J dropped 2 bases, with 14 bases sitting between them. The CDR3 is 17 residues long. The CDR3 sequence: CASSQDTGSGGNQPQHF. The CDR3 DNA reads as TGCGCCAGCAGCCAAGATACAGGGTCCGGGGGCAATCAGCCCCAGCATTTT.

The rearrangement joins TRBV4-2 to TRBJ1-4, with D tentatively TRBD1 (6 bases). CDR3 length: 14 residues. Germline V gives CDR1 LGHNA, CDR2 YNFKEQ. V was shortened by 8 bases and J by 8 bases, with 18 bases between the two germline ends. CDR3 nucleotide sequence: TGTGCCAGCTCCCGGGGGGGCGGGCGAGAAAAACTGTTTTTT. This encodes CASSRGGGREKLFF.

The chain carries TRBV28 and TRBJ1-2; D is uncertain. Germline-derived CDR1 and CDR2 are MDHEN and SYDVKM. V gave up 4 bases and J gave up 3 bases, with 6 bases separating them. The CDR3 sequence is 12 residues long. CDR3 amino acids: CASSSQHYGYTF. In nucleotides, the CDR3 is TGTGCCAGCAGTTCACAGCACTATGGCTACACCTTC.

In this sample, this clone turned up a few times. This sequence joins TRBV6-5 and TRBJ2-7; D might be TRBD2 (6 bases). The V gene's germline CDR1 is MNHEY and CDR2 SVGAGI. The CDR3 has 14 residues. The ends were cut back, 5 bases at V and 6 bases at J, with 17 bases in the middle. CDR3 protein: CASSQAPGVTEQYF. The DNA of the CDR3 is TGTGCCAGCAGTCAGGCCCCGGGGGTTACCGAGCAGTACTTC.

This clone was picked up one time. This rearrangement joins TRBV28 to TRBJ2-5, with 7 bases aligning to TRBD1. The V gene's germline CDR1 is MDHEN and CDR2 SYDVKM. The trim removed 5 bases at V and 3 bases at J, leaving 9 bases unmatched. The CDR3 runs to 15 residues. CDR3 region: CASSITGVVKETQYF. In nucleotides, the CDR3 is TGTGCCAGCAGTATCACAGGGGTAGTGAAAGAGACCCAGTACTTC.

The rearrangement joins TRBV11-2 to TRBJ2-1, with 8 nucleotides matching TRBD1. The J segment lost 9 bases and the V segment lost 5 bases, leaving 12 bases of the junction unmatched. Germline V gene sequence: CDR1 SGHAT, CDR2 FQNNGV. The CDR3 length is 15 residues. Here the CDR3 reads CASSPVNRGVGEQFF. CDR3 nucleotides: TGTGCCAGCAGCCCCGTCAACAGGGGGGTCGGTGAGCAGTTCTTC. Combining the CDR3 with reference TRBV11-2 and TRBJ2-1 gives the whole variable domain EAGVAQSPRYKIIEKRQSVAFWCNPISGHATLYWYQQILGQGPKLLIQFQNNGVVDDSQLPKDRFSAERLKGVDSTLKIQPAKLEDSAVYLCASSPVNRGVGEQFFGPGTRLTVL.

The chain links TRBV5-6 to TRBJ1-1; 12 nucleotides align to TRBD1. This CDR3 has 15 residues. The V gene's germline CDR1 is SGHDT and CDR2 YYEEEE. With 0 bases clipped from V and 7 bases from J, the junction kept 4 bases outside the gene matches. DNA of the CDR3: TGTGCCAGCAGCTTGGGGGGACAGGGGGCCAATGAAGCTTTCTTT. Its protein is CASSLGGQGANEAFF.

The chain carries TRBV7-2 and TRBJ2-1, with 8 bases aligning to TRBD2. The CDR3 is 15 residues long. V was clipped by 5 bases and J by 10 bases; unmatched bases: 13. CDR1 is SGHTA and CDR2 is FQGNSA in the germline V gene. In DNA form, the CDR3 reads TGTGCCAGCAGCCCGGGAGGGCCCCAATCGGGGGAGCAGTTCTTC. Translation: CASSPGGPQSGEQFF. The variable domain in full, with the rest retrieved from reference TRBV7-2 and TRBJ2-1, is GAGVSQSPSNKVTEKGKDVELRCDPISGHTALYWYRQSLGQGLEFLIYFQGNSAPDKSGLPSDRFSAERTGGSVSTLTIQRTQQEDSAVYLCASSPGGPQSGEQFFGPGTRLTVL.

This clone has only a few counts. The chain has TRBV6-5 and TRBJ1-1; 9 nucleotides align to TRBD1. This CDR3 region has 15 residues. After removal of 5 bases from V and 2 bases from J, the junction contained 6 bases not matched to a gene. Germline V gene data show CDR1 as MNHEY and CDR2 as SVGAGI. CDR3 DNA: TGTGCCAGCAGTCCTCTGGGACAGGGCAACACTGAAGCTTTCTTT. As protein: CASSPLGQGNTEAFF.

J is TRBJ2-5 and V is TRBV6-1; D gene uncertain. CDR3 length equals 12 residues. Per germline, CDR1 MNHNS and CDR2 SASEGT. V gave up 6 bases and J gave up 3 bases, with 8 bases separating them. Written as DNA, the CDR3 is TGTGCCAGCAGATACCAGAAAGAGACCCAGTACTTC. Encoded protein: CASRYQKETQYF.

As to this clone: At the DNA level, this CDR3 is encoded by other sequences in the same sample as well. The rearrangement links TRBV5-1 to TRBJ2-5, with 10 bases lining up with TRBD2. Germline lookup yields CDR1 SGHRS and CDR2 YFSETQ. This CDR3 region has 15 residues. V gave up 1 base and J gave up 4 bases; unmatched junction bases: 4. The CDR3 DNA follows: TGCGCCAGCAGCTTGACTAGCGGGGAAGGAGAGACCCAGTACTTC. It is translated as CASSLTSGEGETQYF.

The chain couples TRBV4-1 to TRBJ1-4, with D possibly matching TRBD1 (5 bases). Trimming pared 3 bases from V and 0 bases from J, leaving 11 bases between. Germline V CDR1 and CDR2: MGHRA, YSYEKL. The CDR3 covers 16 residues. CDR3 bases: TGCGCCAGCAGCCAGGGGACTTTCTCAACTAATGAAAAACTGTTTTTT. It codes for CASSQGTFSTNEKLFF.

This clone is a singleton in its sample. The gene calls are TRBV28 and TRBJ1-2; maybe TRBD1 (5 bases). This CDR3 region has 16 residues. The V gene's germline CDR1 is MDHEN and CDR2 SYDVKM. The V gene lost 8 bases and the J gene lost 7 bases, with 26 bases spanning the gap. This CDR3 is CASFSTPAGGRSGYTF. CDR3 nucleotides: TGTGCCAGCTTCTCAACTCCGGCCGGGGGTAGGTCTGGCTACACCTTC.

This clone was seen a handful of times. V usage is TRBV29-1 and J usage is TRBJ1-2, with 8 bases that match TRBD1. CDR3 length equals 12 residues. The ends lost 3 bases at V and 4 bases at J; junction bases unmatched: 1. CDR1 and CDR2 (germline): SQVTM, ANQGSEA. The CDR3 region has the DNA TGCAGCGTTGACACAGGGGGCTATGGCTACACCTTC. Protein: CSVDTGGYGYTF.

V and J are TRBV29-1 and TRBJ1-2; 11 bases line up with TRBD1. Germline V gene data show CDR1 as SQVTM and CDR2 as ANQGSEA. The CDR3 has 14 residues. V was clipped by 7 bases and J by 8 bases; unmatched bases: 12. The CDR3 region is CSAPSGQGVEGYTF. In DNA form, the CDR3 reads TGCAGCGCCCCATCGGGACAGGGGGTCGAAGGCTACACCTTC.

This chain connects TRBV4-1 to TRBJ2-1; 9 bases fit TRBD1. The germline gives CDR1 MGHRA, CDR2 YSYEKL. The CDR3 is made up of 16 amino acids. V shed 6 bases and J 3 bases; nucleotides not matched to a gene: 9. Here the CDR3 DNA reads TGCGCCAGCAGTCAACCGGGGACAGGGAGCTACAATGAGCAGTTCTTC. It is translated as CASSQPGTGSYNEQFF.